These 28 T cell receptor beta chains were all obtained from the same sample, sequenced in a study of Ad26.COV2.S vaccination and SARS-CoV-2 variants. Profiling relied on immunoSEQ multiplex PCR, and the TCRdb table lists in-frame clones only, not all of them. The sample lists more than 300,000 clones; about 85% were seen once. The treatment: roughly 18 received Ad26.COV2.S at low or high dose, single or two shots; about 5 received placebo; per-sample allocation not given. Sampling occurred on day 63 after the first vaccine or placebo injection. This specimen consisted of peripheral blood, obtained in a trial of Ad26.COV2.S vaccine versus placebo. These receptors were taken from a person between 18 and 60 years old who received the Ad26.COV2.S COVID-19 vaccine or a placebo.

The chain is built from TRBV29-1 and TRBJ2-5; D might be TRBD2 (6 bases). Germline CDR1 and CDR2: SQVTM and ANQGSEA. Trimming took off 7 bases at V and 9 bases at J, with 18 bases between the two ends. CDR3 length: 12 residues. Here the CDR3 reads CSGSGTWEAQYF. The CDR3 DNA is TGCAGCGGGTCCGGGACCTGGGAGGCCCAGTACTTC.

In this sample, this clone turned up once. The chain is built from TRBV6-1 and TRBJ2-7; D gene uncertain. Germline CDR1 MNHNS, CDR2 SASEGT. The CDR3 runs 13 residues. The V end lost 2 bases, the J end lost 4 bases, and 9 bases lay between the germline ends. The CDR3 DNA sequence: TGTGCCAGCAGTGAAAGGTTAGGGTACGAGCAGTACTTC. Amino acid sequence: CASSERLGYEQYF.

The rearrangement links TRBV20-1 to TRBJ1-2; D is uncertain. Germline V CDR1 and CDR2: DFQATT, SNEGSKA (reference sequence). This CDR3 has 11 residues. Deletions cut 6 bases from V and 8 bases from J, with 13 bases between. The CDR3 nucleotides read TGCAGTGCCTCAGACCTCAGGGGCTACACCTTC. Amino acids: CSASDLRGYTF.

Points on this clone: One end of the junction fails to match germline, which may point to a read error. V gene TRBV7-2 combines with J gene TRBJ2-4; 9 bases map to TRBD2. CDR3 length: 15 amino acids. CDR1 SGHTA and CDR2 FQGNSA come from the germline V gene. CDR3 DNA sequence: TGTGCCAGCAGCGTAGCGGGGGTAGCCAAAAACATTCAGTACTTC. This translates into CASSVAGVAKNIQYF. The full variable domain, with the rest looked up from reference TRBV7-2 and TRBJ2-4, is GAGVSQSPSNKVTEKGKDVELRCDPISGHTALYWYRQSLGQGLEFLIYFQGNSAPDKSGLPSDRFSAERTGGSVSTLTIQRTQQEDSAVYLCASSVAGVAKNIQYFGAGTRLSVL.

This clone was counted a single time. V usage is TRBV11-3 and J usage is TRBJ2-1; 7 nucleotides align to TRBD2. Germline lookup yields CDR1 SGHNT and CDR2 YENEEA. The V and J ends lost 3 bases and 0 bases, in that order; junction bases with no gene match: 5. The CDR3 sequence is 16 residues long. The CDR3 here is CASSFRGRDSYNEQFF. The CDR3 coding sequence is TGTGCCAGCAGCTTCCGGGGGAGGGACTCCTACAATGAGCAGTTCTTC.

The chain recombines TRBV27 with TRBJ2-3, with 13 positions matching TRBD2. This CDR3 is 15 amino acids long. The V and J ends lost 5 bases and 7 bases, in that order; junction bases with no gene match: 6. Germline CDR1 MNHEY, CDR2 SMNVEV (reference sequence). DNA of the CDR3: TGTGCCAGCAGTCCCGGACTAGCGGGGGTGTATACGCAGTATTTT. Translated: CASSPGLAGVYTQYF.

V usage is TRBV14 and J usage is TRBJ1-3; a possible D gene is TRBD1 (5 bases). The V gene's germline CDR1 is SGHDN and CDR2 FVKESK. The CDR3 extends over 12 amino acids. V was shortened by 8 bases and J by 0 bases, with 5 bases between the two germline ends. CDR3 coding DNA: TGTGCCAGCGGGACCTCTGGAAACACCATATATTTT. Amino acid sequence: CASGTSGNTIYF.

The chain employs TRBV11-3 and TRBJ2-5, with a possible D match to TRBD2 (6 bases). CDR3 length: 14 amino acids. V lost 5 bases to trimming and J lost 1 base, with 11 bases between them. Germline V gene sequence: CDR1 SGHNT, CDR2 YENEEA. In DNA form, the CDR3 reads TGTGCCAGCAGCCCCCGGGAGAGCCAAGAGACCCAGTACTTC. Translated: CASSPRESQETQYF.

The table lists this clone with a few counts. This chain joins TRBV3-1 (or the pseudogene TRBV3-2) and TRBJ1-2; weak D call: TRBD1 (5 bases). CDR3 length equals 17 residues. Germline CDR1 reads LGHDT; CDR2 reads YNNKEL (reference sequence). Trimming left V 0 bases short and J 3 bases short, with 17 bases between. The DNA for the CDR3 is TGTGCCAGCAGCCAAGAATACCCGTCAGGGCAGGACTATGGCTACACCTTC. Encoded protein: CASSQEYPSGQDYGYTF.

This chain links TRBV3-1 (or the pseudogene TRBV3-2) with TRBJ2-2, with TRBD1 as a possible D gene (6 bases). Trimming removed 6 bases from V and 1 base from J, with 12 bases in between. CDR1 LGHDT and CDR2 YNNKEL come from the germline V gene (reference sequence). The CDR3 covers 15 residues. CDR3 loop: CASRPATGNTGELFF. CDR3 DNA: TGTGCCAGCAGACCCGCGACAGGGAACACCGGGGAGCTGTTTTTT.

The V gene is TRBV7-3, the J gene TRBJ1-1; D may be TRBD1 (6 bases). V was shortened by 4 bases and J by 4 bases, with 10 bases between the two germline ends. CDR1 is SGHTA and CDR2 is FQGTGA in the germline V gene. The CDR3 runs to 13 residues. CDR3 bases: TGTGCCAGCAGCTCGGGAGGGGGCACTGAAGCTTTCTTT. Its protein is CASSSGGGTEAFF.

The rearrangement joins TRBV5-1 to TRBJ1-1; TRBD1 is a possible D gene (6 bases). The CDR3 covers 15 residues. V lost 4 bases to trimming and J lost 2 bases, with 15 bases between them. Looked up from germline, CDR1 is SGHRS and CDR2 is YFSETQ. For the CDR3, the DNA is TGCGCCAGCAGCCAGCCGGGACAAATAAACACTGAAGCTTTCTTT. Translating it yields CASSQPGQINTEAFF.

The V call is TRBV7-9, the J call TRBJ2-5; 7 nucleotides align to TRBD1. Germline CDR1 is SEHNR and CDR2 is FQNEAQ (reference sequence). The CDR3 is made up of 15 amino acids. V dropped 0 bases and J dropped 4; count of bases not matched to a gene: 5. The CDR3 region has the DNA TGTGCCAGCAGCTTAGCGTTAGCAGGGGGAGAGACCCAGTACTTC. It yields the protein CASSLALAGGETQYF.

The CDR3 nucleotides read TGTGCCAGCAGCCGAGGGCAGGGTGGAGAGACCCAGTACTTC. Its translation is CASSRGQGGETQYF. This chain connects TRBV14 to TRBJ2-5; tentatively, D is TRBD1 or TRBD2 (5 bases each). V lost 4 bases and J 4 bases, leaving 13 bases between the germline ends. CDR1 SGHDN and CDR2 FVKESK come from the germline V gene. This CDR3 is built from 14 residues.

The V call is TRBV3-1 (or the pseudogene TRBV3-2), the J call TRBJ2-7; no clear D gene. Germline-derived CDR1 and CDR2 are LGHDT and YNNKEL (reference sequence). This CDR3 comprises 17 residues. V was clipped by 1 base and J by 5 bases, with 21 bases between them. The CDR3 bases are TGTGCCAGCAGCCAAGTAATAGGTCAGTTATATTTCCACGAGCAGTACTTC. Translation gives CASSQVIGQLYFHEQYF.

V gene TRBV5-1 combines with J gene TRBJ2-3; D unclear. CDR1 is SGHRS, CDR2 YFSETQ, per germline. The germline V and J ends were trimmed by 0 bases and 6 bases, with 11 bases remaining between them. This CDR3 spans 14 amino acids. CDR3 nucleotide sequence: TGCGCCAGCAGCTTGGGCCAACCGGCGGATACGCAGTATTTT. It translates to CASSLGQPADTQYF.

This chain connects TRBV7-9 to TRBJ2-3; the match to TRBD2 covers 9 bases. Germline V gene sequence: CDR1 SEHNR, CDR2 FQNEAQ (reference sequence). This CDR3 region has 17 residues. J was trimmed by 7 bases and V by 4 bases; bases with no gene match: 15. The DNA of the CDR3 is TGTGCCAGCAGCTCCCTGCGGTGGCGGGGGGGCGGATATACGCAGTATTTT. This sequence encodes CASSSLRWRGGGYTQYF.

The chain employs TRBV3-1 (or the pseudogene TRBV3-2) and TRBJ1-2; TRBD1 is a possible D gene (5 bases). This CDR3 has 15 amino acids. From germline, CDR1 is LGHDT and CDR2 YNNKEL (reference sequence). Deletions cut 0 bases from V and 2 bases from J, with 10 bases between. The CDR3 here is CASSQDSGRNYGYTF. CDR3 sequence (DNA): TGTGCCAGCAGCCAAGATTCGGGACGGAACTATGGCTACACCTTC.

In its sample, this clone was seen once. CDR3 sequence: CASSDDRGNYGYTF. The CDR3 bases are TGTGCCAGCAGTGACGATAGGGGGAACTATGGCTACACCTTC. The rearrangement uses TRBV6-4 and TRBJ1-2; the D gene is possibly TRBD1 (6 bases). This CDR3 comprises 14 residues. Per germline, CDR1 MRHNA and CDR2 SNTAGT. V lost 2 bases, J lost 2 bases, and 9 bases lay in between.

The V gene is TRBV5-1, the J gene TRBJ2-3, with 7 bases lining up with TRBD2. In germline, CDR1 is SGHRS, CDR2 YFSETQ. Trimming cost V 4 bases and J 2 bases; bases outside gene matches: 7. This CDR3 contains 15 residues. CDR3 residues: CASSLLGGDTDTQYF. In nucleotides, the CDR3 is TGCGCCAGCAGCCTCCTTGGGGGGGACACAGATACGCAGTATTTT.

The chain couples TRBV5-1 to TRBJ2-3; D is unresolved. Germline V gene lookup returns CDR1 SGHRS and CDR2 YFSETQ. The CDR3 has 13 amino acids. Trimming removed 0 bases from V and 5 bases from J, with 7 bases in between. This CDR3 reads CASSLAAQDTQYF. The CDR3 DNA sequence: TGCGCCAGCAGCTTGGCCGCCCAAGATACGCAGTATTTT.

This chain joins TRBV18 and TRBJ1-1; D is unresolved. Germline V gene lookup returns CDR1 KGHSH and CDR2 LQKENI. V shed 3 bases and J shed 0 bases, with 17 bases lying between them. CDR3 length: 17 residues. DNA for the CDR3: TGTGCCAGCTCACCCCTGCGTGGGGTGGATATGAACACTGAAGCTTTCTTT. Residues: CASSPLRGVDMNTEAFF.

The CDR3 nucleotides are TGTGCCAGCAGCCAAGTCTACACCGGGGAGCTGTTTTTT. Residues: CASSQVYTGELFF. The rearrangement links TRBV3-1 (or the pseudogene TRBV3-2) to TRBJ2-2; D not certain. V lost 1 base and J lost 3, with 3 bases in between. The CDR3 extends over 13 amino acids. Germline V gene data show CDR1 as LGHDT and CDR2 as YNNKEL (reference sequence).

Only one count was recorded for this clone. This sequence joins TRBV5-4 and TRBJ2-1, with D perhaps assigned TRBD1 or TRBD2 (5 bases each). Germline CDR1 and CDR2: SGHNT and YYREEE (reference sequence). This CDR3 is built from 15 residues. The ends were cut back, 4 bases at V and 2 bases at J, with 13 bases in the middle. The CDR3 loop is CASSPGTRAYNEQFF. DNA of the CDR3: TGTGCCAGCAGCCCTGGGACCAGGGCCTACAATGAGCAGTTCTTC.

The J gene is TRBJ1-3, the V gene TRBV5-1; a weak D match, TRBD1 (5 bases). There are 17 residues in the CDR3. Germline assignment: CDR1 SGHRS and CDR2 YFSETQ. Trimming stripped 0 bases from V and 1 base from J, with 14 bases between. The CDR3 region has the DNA TGCGCCAGCAGCTTGGCCGGGAGAGGGGAATCTGGAAACACCATATATTTT. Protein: CASSLAGRGESGNTIYF.

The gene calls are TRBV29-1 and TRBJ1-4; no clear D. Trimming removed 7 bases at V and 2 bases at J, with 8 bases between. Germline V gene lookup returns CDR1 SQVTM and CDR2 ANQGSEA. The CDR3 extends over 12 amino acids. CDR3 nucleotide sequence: TGCAGCGCCCATCTGACTAATGAAAAACTGTTTTTT. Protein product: CSAHLTNEKLFF.

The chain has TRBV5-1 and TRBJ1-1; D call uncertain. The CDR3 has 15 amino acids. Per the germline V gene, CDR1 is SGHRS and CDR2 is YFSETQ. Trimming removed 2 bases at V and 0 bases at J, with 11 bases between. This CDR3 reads CASSLLGLMNTEAFF. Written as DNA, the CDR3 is TGCGCCAGCAGCTTATTAGGTTTAATGAACACTGAAGCTTTCTTT.

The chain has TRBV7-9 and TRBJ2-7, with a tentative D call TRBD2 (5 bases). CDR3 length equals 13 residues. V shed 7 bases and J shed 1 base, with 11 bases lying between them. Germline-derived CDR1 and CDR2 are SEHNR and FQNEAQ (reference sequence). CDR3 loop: CASTNDYSYEQYF. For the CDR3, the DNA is TGTGCCAGCACCAACGACTATTCCTACGAGCAGTACTTC.